Each of the 15 T cell receptor beta chains below was sequenced from the same sample in a study of T cell responses to AZD1222 COVID-19 vaccine (dated by TCRdb to 2020 to 2023). The method was the immunoSEQ multiplex PCR assay. TCRdb mirrors the immuneACCESS table, restricted to in-frame sequences. Some clones are absent from its copies; in checked studies, under half trace to an unresolved V gene, and the reason for the others is unknown. Recorded for this sample are some 170,000 clones; about 89% of them occurred a single time. The biggest ten clones account for more than 1.5% of the sample. What the time point label conveys for this sample: about 28 days (+/-7) after the second vaccine dose. The input for sequencing was peripheral blood, taken 28 days after the second AZD1222 dose. These receptors were collected from an adult who received the AZD1222 COVID-19 vaccine.

The V call is TRBV7-9, the J call TRBJ1-6, with D hard to call. The CDR3 extends over 16 amino acids. Germline assignment: CDR1 SEHNR and CDR2 FQNEAQ (reference sequence). Trimming stripped 2 bases from V and 6 bases from J, with 14 bases between. CDR3 protein: CASSLKSWDTNSPLHF. As DNA, the CDR3 is TGTGCCAGCAGCTTAAAAAGTTGGGATACTAATTCACCCCTCCACTTT. The variable domain in full, completed from reference TRBV7-9 and TRBJ1-6, reads DTGVSQNPRHKITKRGQNVTFRCDPISEHNRLYWYRQTLGQGPEFLTYFQNEAQLEKSRLLSDRFSAERPKGSFSTLEIQRTEQGDSAMYLCASSLKSWDTNSPLHFGNGTRLTVT.

V gene TRBV6-1 combines with J gene TRBJ1-5; 7 bases agree with TRBD1. This CDR3 is 15 amino acids long. J lost 5 bases, V lost 0 bases, and 4 bases had no gene match. Germline assignment: CDR1 MNHNS and CDR2 SASEGT. Written as DNA, the CDR3 is TGTGCCAGCAGTGAAGCGGGGAGGGGGCATCAGCCCCAGCATTTT. This sequence encodes CASSEAGRGHQPQHF.

The V gene is TRBV7-9, the J gene TRBJ1-1; D gene unclear. Between the trimmed V and J ends, which lost 6 bases and 0 bases, there was a span of 5 bases. The CDR3 is 12 residues long. Germline assignment: CDR1 SEHNR and CDR2 FQNEAQ (reference sequence). CDR3 nucleotides: TGTGCCAGCAGAGGCCTGAACACTGAAGCTTTCTTT. This translates into CASRGLNTEAFF.

This sequence joins TRBV6-5 and TRBJ1-2; 8 bases agree with TRBD1. Unmatched junction bases numbered 9, after V lost 1 base and J lost 8 bases. This CDR3 has 15 amino acids. The germline V gene encodes CDR1 MNHEY and CDR2 SVGAGI. CDR3 amino acids: CASSYFGQGAGGYTF. CDR3 in DNA: TGTGCCAGCAGTTACTTCGGGCAGGGGGCGGGAGGCTACACCTTC.

V gene TRBV4-3 combines with J gene TRBJ2-1; 9 nucleotides match TRBD1. CDR1 and CDR2 from the germline V gene are LGHNA and YSLEER. The CDR3 is made up of 17 amino acids. The V segment lost 4 bases and the J segment 4 bases; nucleotides outside the gene matches: 11. CDR3 region: CASSPYYTGTGYNEQFF. CDR3 sequence (DNA): TGCGCCAGCAGCCCTTACTACACCGGGACAGGGTACAATGAGCAGTTCTTC.

The chain joins TRBV5-1 to TRBJ1-1, with D perhaps matching TRBD1 (6 bases). CDR1 is SGHRS, CDR2 YFSETQ, per germline. The ends were cut back, 0 bases at V and 0 bases at J, with 12 bases in the middle. This CDR3 region has 16 residues. The CDR3 DNA reads TGCGCCAGCAGCTTGGAGGGGGGAGGCCTGAACACTGAAGCTTTCTTT. It specifies CASSLEGGGLNTEAFF.

J is TRBJ2-1 and V is TRBV18; TRBD2 matches 12 bases. Per the germline V gene, CDR1 is KGHSH and CDR2 is LQKENI. The ends lost 3 bases at V and 8 bases at J; junction bases unmatched: 5. The CDR3 extends over 15 amino acids. In nucleotides, the CDR3 is TGTGCCAGCTCACCGACTAGCGGGAGATTGGATGAGCAGTTCTTC. Its protein is CASSPTSGRLDEQFF.

The chain is built from TRBV4-1 and TRBJ2-7; no reliable D call. The CDR3 length is 14 residues. Germline V CDR1 and CDR2: MGHRA, YSYEKL. With 1 base removed from V and 2 bases from J, the gap between germline ends came to 9 bases. The CDR3 nucleotides are TGCGCCAGCAGCCAAGTGGCGGCCACCTACGAGCAGTACTTC. Translation gives CASSQVAATYEQYF.

CDR3 sequence: CASSPGLADLYEQYF. The CDR3 bases are TGTGCCAGCTCCCCGGGACTAGCGGACCTCTACGAGCAGTACTTC. J is TRBJ2-7 and V is TRBV18; TRBD2 agrees at 11 bases. V shed 6 bases, J shed 3 bases, and the junction held 7 bases outside the gene matches. Germline assignment: CDR1 KGHSH and CDR2 LQKENI. CDR3 length equals 15 residues.

The CDR3 DNA reads TGTGCCAGCAGTGAAGGGACAGGGGGCTACACCTTC. Its translation is CASSEGTGGYTF. The J gene is TRBJ1-2, the V gene TRBV27; 9 nucleotides align to TRBD1. The germline V gene encodes CDR1 MNHEY and CDR2 SMNVEV (reference sequence). The CDR3 is made up of 12 amino acids. Unmatched junction bases numbered 3, after V lost 5 bases and J lost 8 bases.

This chain uses TRBV15 with TRBJ1-4, with D unclear. The CDR3 runs to 15 residues. Germline CDR1 LNHNV, CDR2 YYDKDF (reference sequence). Trimming removed 0 bases at V and 0 bases at J, with 5 bases between. For the CDR3, the DNA is TGTGCCACCAGCAGAGATATCACAACTAATGAAAAACTGTTTTTT. It codes for CATSRDITTNEKLFF.

V and J are TRBV29-1 and TRBJ1-1; a possible D gene is TRBD1 (5 bases). V lost 4 bases, J lost 1 base, and 16 bases lay in between. CDR1 is SQVTM, CDR2 ANQGSEA, per germline. The CDR3 is 15 amino acids. This CDR3 reads CSVVWQGSWNTEAFF. In DNA, the CDR3 is TGCAGCGTTGTGTGGCAGGGAAGTTGGAACACTGAAGCTTTCTTT.

The genes are TRBV21-1 and TRBJ1-5. TRBV21-1 is tagged as a pseudogene. The CDR3 contains 15 residues. CDR3: CASSAQRRGNQPQHF. Here the CDR3 DNA reads TGTGCCAGCAGCGCCCAACGGAGAGGCAATCAGCCCCAGCATTTT.

This clone was found a few times. The genes are TRBV4-1 and TRBJ2-7; no firm D call. The CDR3 totals 16 residues. Germline CDR1 MGHRA, CDR2 YSYEKL. V dropped 0 bases and J dropped 1 base, with 13 bases sitting between them. CDR3 DNA: TGCGCCAGCAGCCAAGATCTGGCAGGTTATTCCTACGAGCAGTACTTC. It yields the protein CASSQDLAGYSYEQYF.

This chain links TRBV7-6 with TRBJ2-1; 8 bases match TRBD1. This CDR3 is 16 amino acids long. Germline trimming cut 4 bases from V and 3 bases from J; bases unmatched to any gene: 8. Germline lookup yields CDR1 SGHVS and CDR2 FNYEAQ. The CDR3 protein is CASSSRRDRNYNEQFF. CDR3 in DNA: TGTGCCAGCAGCTCCAGAAGGGACAGGAACTACAATGAGCAGTTCTTC.